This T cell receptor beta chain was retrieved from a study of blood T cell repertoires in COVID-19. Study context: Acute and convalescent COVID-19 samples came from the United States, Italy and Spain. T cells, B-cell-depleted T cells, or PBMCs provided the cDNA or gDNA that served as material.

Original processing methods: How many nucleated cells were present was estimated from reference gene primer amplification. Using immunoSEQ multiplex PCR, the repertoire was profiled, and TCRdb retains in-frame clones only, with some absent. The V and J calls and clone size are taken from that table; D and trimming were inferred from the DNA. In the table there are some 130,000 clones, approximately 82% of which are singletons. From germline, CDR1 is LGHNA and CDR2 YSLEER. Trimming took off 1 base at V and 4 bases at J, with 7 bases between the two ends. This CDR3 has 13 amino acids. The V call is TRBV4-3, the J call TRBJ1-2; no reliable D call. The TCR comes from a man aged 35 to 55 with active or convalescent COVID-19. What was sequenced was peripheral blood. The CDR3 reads CASSQGAGYGYTF. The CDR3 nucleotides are TGCGCCAGCAGCCAAGGTGCGGGCTATGGCTACACCTTC.